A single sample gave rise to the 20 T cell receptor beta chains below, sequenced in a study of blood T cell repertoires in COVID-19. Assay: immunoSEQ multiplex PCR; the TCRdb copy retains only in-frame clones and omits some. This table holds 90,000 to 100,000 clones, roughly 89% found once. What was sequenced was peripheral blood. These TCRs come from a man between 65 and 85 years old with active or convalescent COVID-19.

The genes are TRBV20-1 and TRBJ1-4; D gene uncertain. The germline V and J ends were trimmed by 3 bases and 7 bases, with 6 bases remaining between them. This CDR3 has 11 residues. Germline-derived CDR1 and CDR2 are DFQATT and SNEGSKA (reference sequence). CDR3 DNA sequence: TGCAGTGCTAGTAGAGGTGAAAAACTGTTTTTT. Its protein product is CSASRGEKLFF.

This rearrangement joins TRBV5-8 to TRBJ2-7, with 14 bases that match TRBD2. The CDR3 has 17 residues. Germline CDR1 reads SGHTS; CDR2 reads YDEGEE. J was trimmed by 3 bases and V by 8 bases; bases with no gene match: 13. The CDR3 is CASFPGLAGALIYEQYF. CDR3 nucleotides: TGTGCCAGTTTCCCGGGACTAGCGGGGGCCTTAATCTACGAGCAGTACTTC.

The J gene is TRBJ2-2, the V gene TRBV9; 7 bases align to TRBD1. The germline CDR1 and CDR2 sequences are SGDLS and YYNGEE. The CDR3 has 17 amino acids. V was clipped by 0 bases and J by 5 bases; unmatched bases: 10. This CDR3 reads CASSVALGQRPTGELFF. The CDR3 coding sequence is TGTGCCAGCAGCGTAGCCCTGGGACAGAGGCCGACCGGGGAGCTGTTTTTT.

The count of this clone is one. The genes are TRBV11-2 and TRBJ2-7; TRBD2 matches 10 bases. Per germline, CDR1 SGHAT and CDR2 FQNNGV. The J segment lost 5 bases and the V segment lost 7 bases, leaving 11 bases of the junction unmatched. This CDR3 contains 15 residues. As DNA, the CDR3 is TGTGCCAGCACCCCTATCCCGGGACTAGCGAACGAGCAGTACTTC. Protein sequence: CASTPIPGLANEQYF.

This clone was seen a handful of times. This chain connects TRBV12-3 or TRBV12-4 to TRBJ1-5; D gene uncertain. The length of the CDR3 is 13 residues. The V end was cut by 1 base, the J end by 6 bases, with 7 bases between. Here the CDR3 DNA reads TGTGCCAGCAGTTTAGGGTTCGGTCAGCCCCAGCATTTT. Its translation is CASSLGFGQPQHF.

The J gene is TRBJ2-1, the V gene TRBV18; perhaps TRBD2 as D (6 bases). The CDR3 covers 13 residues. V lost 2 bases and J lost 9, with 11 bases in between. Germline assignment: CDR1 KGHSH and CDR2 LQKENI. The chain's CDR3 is CASSPNAGSEQFF. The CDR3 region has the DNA TGTGCCAGCTCACCAAACGCGGGAAGTGAGCAGTTCTTC.

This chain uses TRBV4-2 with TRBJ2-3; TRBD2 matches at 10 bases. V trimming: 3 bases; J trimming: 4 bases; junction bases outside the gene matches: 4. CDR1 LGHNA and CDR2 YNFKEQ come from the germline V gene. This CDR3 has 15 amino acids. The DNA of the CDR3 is TGTGCCAGCAGCCATACTAGCGGGGAGGCAGATACGCAGTATTTT. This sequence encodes CASSHTSGEADTQYF.

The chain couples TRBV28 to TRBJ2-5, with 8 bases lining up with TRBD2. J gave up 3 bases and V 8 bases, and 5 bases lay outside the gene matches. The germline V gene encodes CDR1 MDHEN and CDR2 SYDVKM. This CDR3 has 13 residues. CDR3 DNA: TGTGCCAGCGGGACTAGTGGGGAAGAGACCCAGTACTTC. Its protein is CASGTSGEETQYF.

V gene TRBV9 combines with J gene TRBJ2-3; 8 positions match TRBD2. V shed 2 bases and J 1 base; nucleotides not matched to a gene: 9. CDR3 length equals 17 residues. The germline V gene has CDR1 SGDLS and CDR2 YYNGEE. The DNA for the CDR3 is TGTGCCAGCAGCGTCGGCCAGCGGGGGTCTCGCACAGATACGCAGTATTTT. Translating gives CASSVGQRGSRTDTQYF.

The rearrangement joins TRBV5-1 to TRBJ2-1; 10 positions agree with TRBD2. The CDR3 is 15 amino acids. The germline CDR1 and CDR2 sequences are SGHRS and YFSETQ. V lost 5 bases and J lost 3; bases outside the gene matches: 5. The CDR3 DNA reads TGCGCCAGCAGTTCCGGGACTAGCGACTACAATGAGCAGTTCTTC. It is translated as CASSSGTSDYNEQFF.

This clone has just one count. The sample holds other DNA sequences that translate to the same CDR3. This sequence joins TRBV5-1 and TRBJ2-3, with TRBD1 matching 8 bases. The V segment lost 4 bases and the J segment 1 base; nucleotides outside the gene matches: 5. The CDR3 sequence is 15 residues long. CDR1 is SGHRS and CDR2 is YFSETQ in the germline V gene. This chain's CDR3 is CASSPGQGGTDTQYF. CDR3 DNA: TGCGCCAGCAGCCCCGGACAGGGCGGCACAGATACGCAGTATTTT.

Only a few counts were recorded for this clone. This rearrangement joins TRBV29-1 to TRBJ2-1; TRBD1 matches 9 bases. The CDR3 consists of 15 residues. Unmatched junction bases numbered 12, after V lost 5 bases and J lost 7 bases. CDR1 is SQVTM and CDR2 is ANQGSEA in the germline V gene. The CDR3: CSVSSPGQGVNEQFF. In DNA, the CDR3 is TGCAGCGTTTCTAGTCCGGGACAGGGTGTAAATGAGCAGTTCTTC.

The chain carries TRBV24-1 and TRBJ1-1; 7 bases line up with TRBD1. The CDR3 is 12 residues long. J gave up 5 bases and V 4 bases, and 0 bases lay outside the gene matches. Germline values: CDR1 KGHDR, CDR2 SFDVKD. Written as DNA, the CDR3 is TGTGCCACCAGTGAACAGGGGACTGAAGCTTTCTTT. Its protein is CATSEQGTEAFF.

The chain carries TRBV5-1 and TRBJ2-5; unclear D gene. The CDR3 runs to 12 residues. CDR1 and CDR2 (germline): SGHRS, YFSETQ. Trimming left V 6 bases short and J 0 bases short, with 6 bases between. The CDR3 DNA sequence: TGCGCCAGCACCCCCGACCAAGAGACCCAGTACTTC. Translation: CASTPDQETQYF.

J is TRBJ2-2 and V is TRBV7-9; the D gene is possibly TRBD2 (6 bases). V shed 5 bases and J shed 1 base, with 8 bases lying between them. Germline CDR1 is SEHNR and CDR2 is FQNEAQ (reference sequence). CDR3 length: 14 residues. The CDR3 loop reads CASSPGLNTGELFF. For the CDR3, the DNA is TGTGCCAGCAGCCCGGGACTGAACACCGGGGAGCTGTTTTTT.

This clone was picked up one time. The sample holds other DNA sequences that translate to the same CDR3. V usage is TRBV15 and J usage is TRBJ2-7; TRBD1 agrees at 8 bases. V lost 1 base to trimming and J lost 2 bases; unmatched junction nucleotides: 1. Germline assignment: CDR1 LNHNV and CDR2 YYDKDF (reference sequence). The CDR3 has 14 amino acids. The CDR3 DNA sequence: TGTGCCACCAGCAGAGGGACAGGGACCTACGAGCAGTACTTC. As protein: CATSRGTGTYEQYF.

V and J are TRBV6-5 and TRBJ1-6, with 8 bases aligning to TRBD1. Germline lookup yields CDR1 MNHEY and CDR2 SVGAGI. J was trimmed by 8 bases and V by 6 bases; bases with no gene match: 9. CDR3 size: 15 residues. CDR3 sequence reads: CASRPKTGDYSPLHF. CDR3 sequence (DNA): TGTGCCAGCAGACCAAAGACAGGGGACTATTCACCCCTCCACTTT.

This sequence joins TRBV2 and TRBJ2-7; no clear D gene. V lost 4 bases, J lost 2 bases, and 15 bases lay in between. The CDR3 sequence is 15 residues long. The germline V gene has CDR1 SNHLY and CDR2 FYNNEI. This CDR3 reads CASSVRKTSTYEQYF. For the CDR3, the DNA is TGTGCCAGCAGTGTAAGAAAAACATCCACCTACGAGCAGTACTTC.

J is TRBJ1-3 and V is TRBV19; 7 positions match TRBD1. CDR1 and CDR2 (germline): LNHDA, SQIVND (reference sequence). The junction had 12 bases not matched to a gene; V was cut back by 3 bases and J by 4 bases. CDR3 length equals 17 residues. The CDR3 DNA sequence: TGTGCCAGTAGTATTAAGCCGGGACAGAAATTCGGAAACACCATATATTTT. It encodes CASSIKPGQKFGNTIYF.

This chain's CDR3 is CASSGPQGGYTF. CDR3 sequence (DNA): TGTGCCAGCAGCGGCCCACAGGGCGGCTACACCTTC. The V gene is TRBV7-9, the J gene TRBJ1-2; D is perhaps TRBD1 (6 bases). The CDR3 spans 12 residues. Trimming shortened V by 5 bases and J by 8 bases, and 12 bases separated the two germline ends. Germline CDR1 SEHNR, CDR2 FQNEAQ (reference sequence).